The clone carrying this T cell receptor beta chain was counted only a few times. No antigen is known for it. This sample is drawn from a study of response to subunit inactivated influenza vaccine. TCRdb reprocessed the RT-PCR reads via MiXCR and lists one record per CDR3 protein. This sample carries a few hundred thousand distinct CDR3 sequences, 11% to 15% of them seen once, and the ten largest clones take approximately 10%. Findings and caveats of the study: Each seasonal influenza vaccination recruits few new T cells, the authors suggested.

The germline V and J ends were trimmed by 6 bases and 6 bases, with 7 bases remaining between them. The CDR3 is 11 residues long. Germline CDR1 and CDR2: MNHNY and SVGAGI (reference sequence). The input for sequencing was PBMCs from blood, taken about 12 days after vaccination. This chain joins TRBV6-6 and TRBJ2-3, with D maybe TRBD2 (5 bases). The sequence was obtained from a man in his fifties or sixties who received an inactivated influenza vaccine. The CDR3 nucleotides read TGTGCCAGCAGGGAGCGGGATACGCAGTATTTT. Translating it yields CASRERDTQYF.